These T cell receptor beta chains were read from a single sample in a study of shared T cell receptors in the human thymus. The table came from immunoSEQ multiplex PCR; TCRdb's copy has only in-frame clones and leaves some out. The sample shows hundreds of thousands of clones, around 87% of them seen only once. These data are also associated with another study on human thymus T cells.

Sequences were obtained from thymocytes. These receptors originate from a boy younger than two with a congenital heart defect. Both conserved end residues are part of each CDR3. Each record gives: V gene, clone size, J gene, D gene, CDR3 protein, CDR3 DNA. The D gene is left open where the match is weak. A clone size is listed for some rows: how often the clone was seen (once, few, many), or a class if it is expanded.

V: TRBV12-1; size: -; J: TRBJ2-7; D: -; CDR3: CASSLVRGHSYEQYF; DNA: TGTGCCAGCAGCTTGGTCAGGGGGCATTCCTACGAGCAGTACTTC
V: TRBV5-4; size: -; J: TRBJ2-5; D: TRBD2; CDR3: CASSLLSREETQYF; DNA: TGTGCCAGCAGCTTACTCTCGCGGGAGGAGACCCAGTACTTC
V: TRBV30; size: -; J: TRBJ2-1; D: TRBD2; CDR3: CAWKGGLAPYNEQFF; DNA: TGTGCCTGGAAGGGAGGACTAGCCCCCTACAATGAGCAGTTCTTC
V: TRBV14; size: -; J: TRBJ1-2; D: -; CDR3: CASSQGGARGYTF; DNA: TGTGCCAGCAGCCAAGGTGGGGCCAGGGGCTACACCTTC
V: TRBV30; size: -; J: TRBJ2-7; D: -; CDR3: CAWSDNRAEQYF; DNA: TGTGCCTGGAGTGATAACAGGGCCGAGCAGTACTTC
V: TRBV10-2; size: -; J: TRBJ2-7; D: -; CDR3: CASTGWESYEQYF; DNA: TGCGCCAGCACAGGGTGGGAATCCTACGAGCAGTACTTC
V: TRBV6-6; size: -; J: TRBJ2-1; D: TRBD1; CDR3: CASSFGQGSRGEQFF; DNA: TGTGCCAGCAGTTTCGGACAGGGGAGCCGCGGTGAGCAGTTCTTC
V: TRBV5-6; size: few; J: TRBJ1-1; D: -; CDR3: CASSATAGVEVNTEAFF; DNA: TGTGCCAGCAGCGCTACCGCGGGGGTCGAGGTGAACACTGAAGCTTTCTTT
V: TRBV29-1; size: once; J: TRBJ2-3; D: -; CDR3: CSVEGGLANTQYF; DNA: TGCAGCGTTGAAGGAGGCCTAGCTAATACGCAGTATTTT
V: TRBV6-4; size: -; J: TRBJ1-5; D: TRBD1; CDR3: CASSDRGPNQPQHF; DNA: TGTGCCAGCAGCGACAGGGGGCCGAATCAGCCCCAGCATTTT
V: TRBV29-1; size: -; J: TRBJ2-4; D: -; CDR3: CSVFEGGPDIQYF; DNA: TGCAGCGTCTTTGAGGGGGGGCCGGACATTCAGTACTTC
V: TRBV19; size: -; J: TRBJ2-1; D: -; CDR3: CASSLLQGYNEQFF; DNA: TGTGCCAGTAGTTTACTACAGGGTTACAATGAGCAGTTCTTC
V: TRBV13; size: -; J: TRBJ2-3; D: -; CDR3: CASSFDRGAVTDTQYF; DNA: TGTGCCAGCAGCTTCGACCGCGGGGCGGTCACAGATACGCAGTATTTT
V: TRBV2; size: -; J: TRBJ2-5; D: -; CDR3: CASSDPTHTYQETQYF; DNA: TGTGCCAGCAGTGATCCGACACACACCTACCAAGAGACCCAGTACTTC
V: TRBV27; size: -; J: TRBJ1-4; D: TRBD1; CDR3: CASSSPGTGNEKLFF; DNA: TGTGCCAGCAGTTCGCCCGGGACAGGGAATGAAAAACTGTTTTTT
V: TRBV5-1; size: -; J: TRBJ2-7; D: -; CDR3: CASSPRGAGEQYF; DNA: TGCGCCAGCAGCCCGAGAGGTGCGGGGGAGCAGTACTTC
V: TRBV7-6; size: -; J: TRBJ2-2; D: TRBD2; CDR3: CASSSGLAGVHTGELFF; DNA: TGTGCCAGCAGCTCAGGGCTAGCGGGGGTGCACACCGGGGAGCTGTTTTTT
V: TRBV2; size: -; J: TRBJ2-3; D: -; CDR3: CASGGASDTQYF; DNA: TGTGCCAGCGGGGGGGCCTCAGATACGCAGTATTTT
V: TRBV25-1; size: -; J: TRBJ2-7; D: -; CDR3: CASSHGRDSHYEQYF; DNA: TGTGCCAGCAGTCATGGCCGGGACTCCCACTACGAGCAGTACTTC
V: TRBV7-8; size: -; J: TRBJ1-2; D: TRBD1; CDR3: CASSFDGDRVRDGYTF; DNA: TGTGCCAGCAGCTTCGACGGGGACAGGGTGAGGGATGGCTACACCTTC
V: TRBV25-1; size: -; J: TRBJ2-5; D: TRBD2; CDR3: CASSAGGGKETQYF; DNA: TGTGCCAGCAGTGCGGGAGGAGGTAAAGAGACCCAGTACTTC
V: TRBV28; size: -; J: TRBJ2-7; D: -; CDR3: CASSKNPTGGDSYEQYF; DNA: TGTGCCAGCAGTAAAAACCCCACCGGGGGAGACTCCTACGAGCAGTACTTC
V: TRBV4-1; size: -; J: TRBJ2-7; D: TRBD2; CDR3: CASSQPRLAGRYEQYF; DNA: TGCGCCAGCAGCCAACCAAGACTAGCGGGACGCTACGAGCAGTACTTC
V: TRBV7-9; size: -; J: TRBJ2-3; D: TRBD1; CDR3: CASRGGGDTQYF; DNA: TGTGCCAGCAGAGGGGGCGGGGATACGCAGTATTTT
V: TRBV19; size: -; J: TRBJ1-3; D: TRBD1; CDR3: CASTPTGWADRDMRSSGNTIYF; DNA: TGTGCCAGTACCCCCACCGGATGGGCGGACAGGGATATGAGGAGCTCTGGAAACACCATATATTTT
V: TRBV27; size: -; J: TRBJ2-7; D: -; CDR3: CASSSQTASSYEQYF; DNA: TGTGCCAGCAGTTCCCAGACAGCTAGCTCCTACGAGCAGTACTTC
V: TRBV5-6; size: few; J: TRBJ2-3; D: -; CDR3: CESRVRGSDTQYF; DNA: TGTGAGAGTAGAGTAAGGGGATCAGATACGCAGTATTTT
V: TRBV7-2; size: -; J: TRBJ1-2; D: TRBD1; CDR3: CAMLRGQDPEDAYGYTF; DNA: TGTGCCATGCTTCGGGGACAGGACCCCGAGGACGCCTATGGCTACACCTTC
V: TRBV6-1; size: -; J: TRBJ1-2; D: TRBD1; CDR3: CASSGGQVHGYTF; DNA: TGTGCCAGCAGTGGGGGACAGGTTCATGGCTACACCTTC
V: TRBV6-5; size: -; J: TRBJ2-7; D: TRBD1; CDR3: CASSYLYRGEQYF; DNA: TGTGCCAGCAGTTACTTATACAGGGGCGAGCAGTACTTC
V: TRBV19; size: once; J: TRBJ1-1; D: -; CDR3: CASRSLRSGGAKVAEAFF; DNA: TGTGCCAGTAGATCCCTCAGGTCGGGAGGGGCTAAGGTCGCTGAAGCTTTCTTT
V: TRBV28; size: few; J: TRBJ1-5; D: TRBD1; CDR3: CASSKGQASNQPQHF; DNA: TGTGCCAGCAGCAAGGGACAGGCTAGCAATCAGCCCCAGCATTTT
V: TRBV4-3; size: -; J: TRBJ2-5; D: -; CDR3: CASSQEGRGTQYF; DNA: TGCGCCAGCAGCCAAGAGGGGCGAGGGACCCAGTACTTC
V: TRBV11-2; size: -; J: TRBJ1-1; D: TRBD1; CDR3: CASSLLRQGAVIGAFF; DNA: TGTGCCAGCAGCTTATTGAGACAGGGGGCGGTGATCGGAGCTTTCTTT
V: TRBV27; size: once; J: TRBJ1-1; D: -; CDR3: CASSLGQGRTEAFF; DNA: TGTGCCAGCAGTTTAGGCCAGGGGCGGACTGAAGCTTTCTTT
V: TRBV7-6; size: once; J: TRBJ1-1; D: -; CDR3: CASSERTENTEAFF; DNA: TGTGCCAGCAGCGAGCGGACGGAGAACACTGAAGCTTTCTTT
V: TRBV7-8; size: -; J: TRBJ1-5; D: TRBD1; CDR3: CASSGQIRGHWQPQHF; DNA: TGTGCCAGCAGCGGACAGATAAGGGGGCATTGGCAGCCCCAGCATTTT
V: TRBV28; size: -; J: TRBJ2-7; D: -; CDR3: CASSPDYVRGGEQYF; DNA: TGTGCCAGCAGTCCTGATTACGTCAGAGGCGGCGAGCAGTACTTC
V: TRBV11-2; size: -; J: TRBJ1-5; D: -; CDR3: CASSLGVTGALSNQPQHF; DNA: TGTGCCAGCAGCTTAGGGGTTACAGGAGCACTTAGCAATCAGCCCCAGCATTTT